Listed below are T cell receptor beta chains from one sample, sequenced in a study of T cell responses to AZD1222 COVID-19 vaccine. Some clones are missing from TCRdb's copy, which holds only in-frame ones; the method was immunoSEQ multiplex PCR. The sample holds 60,000 to 95,000 clones, roughly 84% seen once. Sample: peripheral blood, taken 28 days after the second AZD1222 dose. The source of these receptors is an adult who received the AZD1222 COVID-19 vaccine. The conserved cysteine and the conserved F or W are not part of the CDR3 here. D genes are given only for firm matches.

cdr3_aa: ASSLSFTPNYGYT
d_call: -
v_call: TRBV27

cdr3_aa: SVGTGRNEQF
d_call: TRBD1
v_call: TRBV29-1

cdr3_aa: ASSEVRETDTQY
d_call: -
v_call: TRBV10-1

cdr3_aa: ASSIRGGKDSSGANVLT
d_call: -
v_call: TRBV19

cdr3_aa: ASNREGKSKEQY
d_call: -
v_call: TRBV19

cdr3_aa: ASSTAAKPSYEQY
d_call: -
v_call: TRBV6-2/TRBV6-3

cdr3_aa: ASSGIAVLGTDTQY
d_call: -
v_call: TRBV9

cdr3_aa: ASSLNSPNTGELF
d_call: -
v_call: TRBV5-1

cdr3_aa: ASSPGRGTDTQY
d_call: TRBD1
v_call: TRBV11-3

cdr3_aa: ASSENGQIYNEQF
d_call: -
v_call: TRBV9

cdr3_aa: ASSLGQGDNSPLH
d_call: TRBD1
v_call: TRBV5-1

cdr3_aa: ASKRQGNSPLH
d_call: TRBD1
v_call: TRBV12-3/TRBV12-4

cdr3_aa: ASTLSAAGRGYEQY
d_call: TRBD2
v_call: TRBV16

cdr3_aa: ASSPGGTGAIYGYT
d_call: TRBD1
v_call: TRBV5-1

cdr3_aa: AWSEGLVNEKLF
d_call: -
v_call: TRBV30

cdr3_aa: ASSIERSGANVLT
d_call: -
v_call: TRBV19

cdr3_aa: ASSSIDRPYGYT
d_call: -
v_call: TRBV27